Each of the 22 T cell receptor beta chains below was sequenced from the same sample in a study of T cells in Graves' hyperthyroidism and ophthalmopathy. RNA transcripts yielded amplified TCR beta CDR3 regions. Researchers ran a first-round RT-PCR on the TCR CDR3 using the HTBI primer set. MiXCR was run by TCRdb on the multiplex PCR reads, yielding one entry per CDR3 protein. Among about 580,000 distinct CDR3 sequences listed, 11% to 15% were seen once. Sequencing was carried out using blood. The receptors originated from a woman aged 30 to 39 with Graves' hyperthyroidism that later progressed to Graves' ophthalmopathy.

In DNA form, the CDR3 reads TGTGCCAGCAGCGTAGATGAGGGATTAGGAGGTGGCTACACCTTC. Protein product: CASSVDEGLGGGYTF. The chain joins TRBV9 to TRBJ1-2; D not certain. V gave up 0 bases and J gave up 7 bases, with 16 bases separating them. Germline CDR1 reads SGDLS; CDR2 reads YYNGEE. The CDR3 covers 15 residues.

Ten or more counts support this clonotype. The rearrangement joins TRBV2 to TRBJ2-7, with TRBD1 matching 10 bases. Germline V gene data show CDR1 as SNHLY and CDR2 as FYNNEI. The CDR3 length is 14 residues. V lost 11 bases and J lost 4; bases outside the gene matches: 11. CDR3 loop: CAARAGTGAYEQYF. The DNA for the CDR3 is TGTGCCGCTAGAGCCGGGACAGGGGCATACGAGCAGTACTTC.

This clonotype was recorded at least ten times. V and J are TRBV28 and TRBJ2-3; D remains ambiguous. CDR1 MDHEN and CDR2 SYDVKM come from the germline V gene. Between the trimmed V and J ends, which lost 4 bases and 1 base, there was a span of 6 bases. The CDR3 has 13 amino acids. The CDR3 reads CASSSAGTDTQYF. Written as DNA, the CDR3 is TGTGCCAGCAGTTCGGCGGGCACAGATACGCAGTATTTT.

The table lists this clonotype with a few counts. V usage is TRBV29-1 and J usage is TRBJ1-3; 7 bases align to TRBD1. The length of the CDR3 is 13 residues. CDR1 and CDR2 from the germline V gene are SQVTM and ANQGSEA. The junction had 6 bases not matched to a gene; V was cut back by 6 bases and J by 4 bases. The CDR3 nucleotides are TGCAGCGTCGATACAGGGGAAGGAAACACCATATATTTT. Protein sequence: CSVDTGEGNTIYF.

This clonotype was counted many times. The chain uses TRBV28 and TRBJ2-7, with unresolved D. Trimming stripped 2 bases from V and 0 bases from J, with 14 bases between. The CDR3 totals 16 residues. In germline, CDR1 is MDHEN, CDR2 SYDVKM. Here the CDR3 reads CASSLPVQRYSYEQYF. The CDR3 DNA is TGTGCCAGCAGTTTACCCGTTCAAAGGTACTCCTACGAGCAGTACTTC.

This clonotype was detected many times. V is TRBV27 and J is TRBJ2-1; D may correspond to TRBD1 or TRBD2 (5 bases each). Trimming stripped 4 bases from V and 0 bases from J, with 7 bases between. Germline CDR1 and CDR2: MNHEY and SMNVEV (reference sequence). The CDR3 covers 14 residues. The chain's CDR3 is CASSWGSSYNEQFF. The DNA of the CDR3 is TGTGCCAGCAGTTGGGGGAGCTCCTACAATGAGCAGTTCTTC.

The chain employs TRBV7-9 and TRBJ2-7; 10 nucleotides align to TRBD2. Germline trimming cut 6 bases from V and 1 base from J; bases unmatched to any gene: 6. The germline gives CDR1 SEHNR, CDR2 FQNEAQ (reference sequence). The CDR3 spans 15 residues. CDR3 loop: CASSTLAGNSYEQYF. For the CDR3, the DNA is TGTGCCAGCAGTACACTAGCGGGAAATTCCTACGAGCAGTACTTC. Using reference TRBV7-9 and TRBJ2-7 for the parts outside the CDR3, the full variable domain is DTGVSQNPRHKITKRGQNVTFRCDPISEHNRLYWYRQTLGQGPEFLTYFQNEAQLEKSRLLSDRFSAERPKGSFSTLEIQRTEQGDSAMYLCASSTLAGNSYEQYFGPGTRLTVT.

This clonotype was counted many times. This chain links TRBV10-3 with TRBJ2-1; D is undetermined. This CDR3 spans 14 amino acids. Trimming cost V 4 bases and J 1 base, with 8 bases left between them. Per germline, CDR1 ENHRY and CDR2 SYGVKD. CDR3: CAISVQQSYNEQFF. DNA of the CDR3: TGTGCCATCAGTGTTCAGCAATCCTACAATGAGCAGTTCTTC.

Ten or more counts support this clonotype. The V gene is TRBV12-3 or TRBV12-4, the J gene TRBJ1-2, with D hard to call. Trimming shortened V by 5 bases and J by 4 bases, and 17 bases separated the two germline ends. The CDR3 loop spans 15 amino acids. The CDR3 loop reads CASSLSGPPVYGYTF. As DNA, the CDR3 is TGTGCCAGCAGTCTCTCGGGCCCTCCTGTCTATGGCTACACCTTC.

This chain joins TRBV7-9 and TRBJ2-5; TRBD2 matches 10 bases. CDR1 SEHNR and CDR2 FQNEAQ come from the germline V gene (reference sequence). CDR3 length: 14 residues. V trimming: 4 bases; J trimming: 3 bases; junction bases outside the gene matches: 2. Written as DNA, the CDR3 is TGTGCCAGCAGCTGGCTAGCGGGAGAAGAGACCCAGTACTTC. It yields the protein CASSWLAGEETQYF.

A few counts support this clonotype. A clone one base away is much larger, so this may be a read error. The chain has TRBV11-2 and TRBJ1-6; D perhaps matches TRBD1 (6 bases). The germline V gene encodes CDR1 SGHAT and CDR2 FQNNGV. CDR3 length: 17 residues. The V end was cut by 5 bases, the J end by 7 bases, with 21 bases between. In DNA, the CDR3 is TGTGCCAGCAGCCCAGGGGCTTACTGGGGGCTCAATTCACCCCTCCACTTT. It is translated as CASSPGAYWGLNSPLHF.

CDR3 region: CASSTGLAGVVNEQFF. The DNA for the CDR3 is TGTGCCAGCAGTACGGGACTAGCGGGAGTGGTCAATGAGCAGTTCTTC. The chain has TRBV27 and TRBJ2-1; 14 nucleotides line up with TRBD2. The junction had 6 bases not matched to a gene; V was cut back by 5 bases and J by 6 bases. The germline V gene has CDR1 MNHEY and CDR2 SMNVEV (reference sequence). CDR3 length equals 16 residues.

This clonotype was seen repeatedly, ten times or more. The chain uses TRBV12-3 or TRBV12-4 and TRBJ2-5; TRBD1 agrees at 8 bases. The CDR3 has 16 residues. V lost 4 bases to trimming and J lost 1 base; unmatched junction nucleotides: 8. CDR3 in DNA: TGTGCCAGCAGTTCAACCGGGACAGGAAGCCAAGAGACCCAGTACTTC. Translated, it gives CASSSTGTGSQETQYF.

This clonotype was recorded at least ten times. V and J are TRBV11-2 and TRBJ2-7; 9 bases match TRBD1. This CDR3 spans 13 amino acids. CDR1 is SGHAT and CDR2 is FQNNGV in the germline V gene. V lost 2 bases to trimming and J lost 7 bases; unmatched junction nucleotides: 3. As DNA, the CDR3 is TGTGCCAGCAGCTTAACGACAGGGGGAGAGCAGTACTTC. Translation: CASSLTTGGEQYF. The full variable domain, with the rest looked up from reference TRBV11-2 and TRBJ2-7, is EAGVAQSPRYKIIEKRQSVAFWCNPISGHATLYWYQQILGQGPKLLIQFQNNGVVDDSQLPKDRFSAERLKGVDSTLKIQPAKLEDSAVYLCASSLTTGGEQYFGPGTRLTVT.

In its sample, this clonotype was seen many times. This chain connects TRBV9 to TRBJ2-2; D is undetermined. This CDR3 is 14 amino acids long. The germline gives CDR1 SGDLS, CDR2 YYNGEE. V gave up 2 bases and J gave up 0 bases, with 5 bases separating them. DNA for the CDR3: TGTGCCAGCAGCGTTCCCCCGAACACCGGGGAGCTGTTTTTT. Protein sequence: CASSVPPNTGELFF. Combining the CDR3 with reference TRBV9 and TRBJ2-2 gives the whole variable domain DSGVTQTPKHLITATGQRVTLRCSPRSGDLSVYWYQQSLDQGLQFLIQYYNGEERAKGNILERFSAQQFPDLHSELNLSSLELGDSALYFCASSVPPNTGELFFGEGSRLTVL.

The table lists this clonotype with a few counts. The genes are TRBV13 and TRBJ2-7; weak D call: TRBD1 (5 bases). Deletions cut 4 bases from V and 1 base from J, with 14 bases between. The germline V gene encodes CDR1 PRHDT and CDR2 FYEKMQ (reference sequence). The CDR3 sequence is 15 residues long. As DNA, the CDR3 is TGTGCCAGCAGCTCTCGTGGGGCAGCTTCCTACGAGCAGTACTTC. Amino acids: CASSSRGAASYEQYF.

Details on this clonotype: This sequence may be a read error, since a much larger clone differs from it by one base. The chain employs TRBV12-3 or TRBV12-4 and TRBJ2-6, with 7 positions matching TRBD1. Germline trimming cut 2 bases from V and 0 bases from J; bases unmatched to any gene: 19. The CDR3 spans 22 residues. CDR3 sequence reads: CASSLWLRSWTGPGSGANVLTF. CDR3 DNA sequence: TGTGCCAGCAGTTTATGGTTGAGGTCCTGGACAGGACCGGGCTCTGGGGCCAACGTCCTGACTTTC.

This clonotype came up many times. The chain links TRBV6-1 to TRBJ2-7, with a possible D match to TRBD1 (7 bases). The CDR3 runs to 14 residues. Germline loops: CDR1 MNHNS, CDR2 SASEGT. Trimming took 6 bases from V and 6 from J, leaving 18 bases between them. The DNA of the CDR3 is TGTGCCAGCAGGCCGACGGGACAGCGGGCCGAGCAGTACTTC. It yields the protein CASRPTGQRAEQYF.

The V and J genes are TRBV18 and TRBJ1-4; D is undetermined. Germline-derived CDR1 and CDR2 are KGHSH and LQKENI. The CDR3 has 15 amino acids. Trimming removed 2 bases from V and 7 bases from J, with 14 bases in between. The CDR3 DNA follows: TGTGCCAGCTCACCAGGGAGGAGTGGGAGTGAAAAACTGTTTTTT. It specifies CASSPGRSGSEKLFF.

The sample holds one count of this clonotype. The chain employs TRBV20-1 and TRBJ2-1; 8 nucleotides line up with TRBD2. This CDR3 spans 20 amino acids. Unmatched junction bases numbered 24, after V lost 4 bases and J lost 4 bases. In germline, CDR1 is DFQATT, CDR2 SNEGSKA (reference sequence). This CDR3 reads CSANFLAGIPHRGPYNEQFF. The CDR3 DNA sequence: TGCAGTGCTAACTTCTTAGCGGGGATCCCCCATAGAGGGCCTTACAATGAGCAGTTCTTC.

The chain couples TRBV14 to TRBJ1-1; perhaps TRBD1 as D (5 bases). This CDR3 spans 16 amino acids. V was cut by 4 bases and J by 4 bases, with 19 bases left in between. CDR1 and CDR2 from the germline V gene are SGHDN and FVKESK. CDR3 bases: TGTGCCAGCAGCCGGGAGGGTAAGACCGGGGGCACTGAAGCTTTCTTT. Its protein product is CASSREGKTGGTEAFF.

Ten or more counts support this clonotype. The rearrangement joins TRBV14 to TRBJ2-5; 9 nucleotides line up with TRBD2. The V gene's germline CDR1 is SGHDN and CDR2 FVKESK. The CDR3 totals 17 residues. With 4 bases clipped from V and 4 bases from J, the junction kept 13 bases outside the gene matches. CDR3 DNA sequence: TGTGCCAGCAGCCCACGTAGGATGGCGGGAGGGCCAGAGACCCAGTACTTC. Translated, it gives CASSPRRMAGGPETQYF. The variable domain in full, with the rest retrieved from reference TRBV14 and TRBJ2-5, is EAGVTQFPSHSVIEKGQTVTLRCDPISGHDNLYWYRRVMGKEIKFLLHFVKESKQDESGMPNNRFLAERTGGTYSTLKVQPAELEDSGVYFCASSPRRMAGGPETQYFGPGTRLLVL.